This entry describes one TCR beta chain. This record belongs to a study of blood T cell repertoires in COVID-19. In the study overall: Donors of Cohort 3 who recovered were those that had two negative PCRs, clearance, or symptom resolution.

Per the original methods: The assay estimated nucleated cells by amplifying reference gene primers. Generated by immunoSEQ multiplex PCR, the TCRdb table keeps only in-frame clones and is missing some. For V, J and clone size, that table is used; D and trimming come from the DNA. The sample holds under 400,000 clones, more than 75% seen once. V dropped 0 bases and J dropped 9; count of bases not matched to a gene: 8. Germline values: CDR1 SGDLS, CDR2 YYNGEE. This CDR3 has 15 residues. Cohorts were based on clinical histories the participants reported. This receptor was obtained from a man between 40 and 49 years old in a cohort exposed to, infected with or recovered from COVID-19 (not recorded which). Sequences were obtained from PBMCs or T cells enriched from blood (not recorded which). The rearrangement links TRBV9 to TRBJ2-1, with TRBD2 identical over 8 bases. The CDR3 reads CASSVEREGLTEQFF. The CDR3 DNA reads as TGTGCCAGCAGCGTAGAACGGGAGGGACTTACTGAGCAGTTCTTC.